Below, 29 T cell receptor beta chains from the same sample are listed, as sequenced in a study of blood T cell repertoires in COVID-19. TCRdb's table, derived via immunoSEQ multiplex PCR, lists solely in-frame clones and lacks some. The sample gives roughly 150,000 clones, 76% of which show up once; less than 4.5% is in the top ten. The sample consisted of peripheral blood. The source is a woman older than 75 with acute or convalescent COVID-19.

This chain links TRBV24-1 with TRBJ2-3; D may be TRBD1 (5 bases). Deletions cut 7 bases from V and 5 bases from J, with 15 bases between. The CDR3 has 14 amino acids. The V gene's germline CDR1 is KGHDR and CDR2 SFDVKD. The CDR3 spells CATRSAGPVDTQYF. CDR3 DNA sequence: TGTGCCACCAGGTCGGCAGGGCCGGTAGATACGCAGTATTTT.

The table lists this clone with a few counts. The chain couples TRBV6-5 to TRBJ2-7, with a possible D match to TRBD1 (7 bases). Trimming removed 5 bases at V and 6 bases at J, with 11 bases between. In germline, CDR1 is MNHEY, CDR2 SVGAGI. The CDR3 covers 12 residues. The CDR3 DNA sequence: TGTGCCAGCAGTCGACAGGGAGGCGAGCAGTACTTC. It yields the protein CASSRQGGEQYF.

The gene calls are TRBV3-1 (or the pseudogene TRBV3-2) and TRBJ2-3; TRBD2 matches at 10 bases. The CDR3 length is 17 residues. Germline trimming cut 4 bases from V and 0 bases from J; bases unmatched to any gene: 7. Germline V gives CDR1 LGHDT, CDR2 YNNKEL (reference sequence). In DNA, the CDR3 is TGTGCCAGCAGCCCCTGGGTAGCGGGGGGTAGCACAGATACGCAGTATTTT. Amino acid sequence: CASSPWVAGGSTDTQYF.

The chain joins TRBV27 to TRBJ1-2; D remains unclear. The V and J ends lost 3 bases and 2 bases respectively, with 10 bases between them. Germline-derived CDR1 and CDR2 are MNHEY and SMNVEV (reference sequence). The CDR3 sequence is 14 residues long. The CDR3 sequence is CASSLRIENYGYTF. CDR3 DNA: TGTGCCAGCAGTTTGCGAATCGAAAACTATGGCTACACCTTC.

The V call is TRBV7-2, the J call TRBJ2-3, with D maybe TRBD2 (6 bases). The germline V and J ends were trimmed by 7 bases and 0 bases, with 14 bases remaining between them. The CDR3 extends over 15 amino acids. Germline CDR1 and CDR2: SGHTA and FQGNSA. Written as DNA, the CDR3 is TGTGCCAGCACGGGACTGTACCCTAGCACAGATACGCAGTATTTT. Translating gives CASTGLYPSTDTQYF. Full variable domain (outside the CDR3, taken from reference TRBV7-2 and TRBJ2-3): GAGVSQSPSNKVTEKGKDVELRCDPISGHTALYWYRQSLGQGLEFLIYFQGNSAPDKSGLPSDRFSAERTGGSVSTLTIQRTQQEDSAVYLCASTGLYPSTDTQYFGPGTRLTVL.

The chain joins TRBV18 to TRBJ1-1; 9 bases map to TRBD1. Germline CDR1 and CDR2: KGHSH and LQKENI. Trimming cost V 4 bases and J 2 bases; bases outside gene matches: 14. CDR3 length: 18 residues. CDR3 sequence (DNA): TGTGCCAGCTCACAAATGGGGCTTCTACAGGGGGCAAACACTGAAGCTTTCTTT. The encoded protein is CASSQMGLLQGANTEAFF.

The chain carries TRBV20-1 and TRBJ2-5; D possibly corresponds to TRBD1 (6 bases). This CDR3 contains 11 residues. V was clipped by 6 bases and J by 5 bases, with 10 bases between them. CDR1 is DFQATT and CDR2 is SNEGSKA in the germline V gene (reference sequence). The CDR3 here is CSARRGETQYF. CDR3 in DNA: TGCAGTGCAAGAAGGGGGGAGACCCAGTACTTC.

CDR3 residues: CASSVGFEGAKNIQYF. The CDR3 bases are TGCGCCAGCAGCGTTGGATTCGAGGGAGCCAAAAACATTCAGTACTTC. This sequence joins TRBV5-1 and TRBJ2-4; tentatively, D is TRBD2 (5 bases). Germline V gene lookup returns CDR1 SGHRS and CDR2 YFSETQ. The V end was cut by 4 bases, the J end by 0 bases, with 14 bases between. The CDR3 loop spans 16 amino acids.

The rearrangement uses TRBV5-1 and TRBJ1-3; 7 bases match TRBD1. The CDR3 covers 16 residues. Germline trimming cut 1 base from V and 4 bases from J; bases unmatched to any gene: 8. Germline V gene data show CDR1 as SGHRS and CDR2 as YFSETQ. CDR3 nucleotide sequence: TGCGCCAGCAGCTTGATCGGGAGACAGGGAGGAAACACCATATATTTT. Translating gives CASSLIGRQGGNTIYF. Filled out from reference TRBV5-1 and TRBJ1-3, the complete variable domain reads KAGVTQTPRYLIKTRGQQVTLSCSPISGHRSVSWYQQTPGQGLQFLFEYFSETQRNKGNFPGRFSGRQFSNSRSEMNVSTLELGDSALYLCASSLIGRQGGNTIYFGEGSWLTVV.

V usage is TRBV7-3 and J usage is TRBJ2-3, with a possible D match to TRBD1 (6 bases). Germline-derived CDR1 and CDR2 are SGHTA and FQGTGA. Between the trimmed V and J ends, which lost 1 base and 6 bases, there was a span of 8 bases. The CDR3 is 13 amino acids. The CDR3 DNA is TGTGCCAGCAGCTTAATAAGGGGGGATACGCAGTATTTT. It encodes CASSLIRGDTQYF.

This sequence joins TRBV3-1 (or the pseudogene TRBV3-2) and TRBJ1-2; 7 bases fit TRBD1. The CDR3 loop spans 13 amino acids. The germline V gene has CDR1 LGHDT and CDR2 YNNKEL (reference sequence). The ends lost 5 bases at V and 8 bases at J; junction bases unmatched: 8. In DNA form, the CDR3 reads TGTGCCAGCAGCTTACAGGGGATTGAAGGCTACACCTTC. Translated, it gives CASSLQGIEGYTF.

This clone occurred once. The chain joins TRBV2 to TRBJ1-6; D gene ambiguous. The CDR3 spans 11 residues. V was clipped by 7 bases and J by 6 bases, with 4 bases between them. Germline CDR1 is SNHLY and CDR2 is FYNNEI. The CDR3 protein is CASTLNSPLHF. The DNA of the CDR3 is TGTGCCAGCACCCTTAATTCACCCCTCCACTTT.

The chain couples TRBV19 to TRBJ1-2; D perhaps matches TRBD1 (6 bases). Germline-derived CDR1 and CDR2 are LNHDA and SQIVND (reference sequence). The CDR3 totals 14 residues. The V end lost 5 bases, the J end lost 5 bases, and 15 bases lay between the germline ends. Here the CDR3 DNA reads TGTGCCAGTAGTCAAACGAGCAGGGGATATGGCTACACCTTC. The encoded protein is CASSQTSRGYGYTF.

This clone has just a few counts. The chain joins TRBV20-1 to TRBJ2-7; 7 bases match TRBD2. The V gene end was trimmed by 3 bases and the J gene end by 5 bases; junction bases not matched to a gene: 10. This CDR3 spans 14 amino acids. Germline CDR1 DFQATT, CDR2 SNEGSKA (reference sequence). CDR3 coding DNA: TGCAGTGCTAGTAACGGGACTATATATGACGAGCAGTACTTC. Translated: CSASNGTIYDEQYF.

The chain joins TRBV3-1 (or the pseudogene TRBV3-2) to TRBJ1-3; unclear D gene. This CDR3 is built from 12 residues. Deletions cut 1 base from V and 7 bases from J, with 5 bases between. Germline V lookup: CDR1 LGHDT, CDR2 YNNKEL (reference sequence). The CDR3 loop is CASSQVPNTIYF. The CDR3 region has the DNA TGTGCCAGCAGCCAAGTCCCTAACACCATATATTTT.

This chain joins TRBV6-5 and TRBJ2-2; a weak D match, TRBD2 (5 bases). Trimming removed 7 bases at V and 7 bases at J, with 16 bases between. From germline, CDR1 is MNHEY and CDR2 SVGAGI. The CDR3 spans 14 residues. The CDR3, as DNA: TGTGCCAGCAACCCACGGGGTTTTATCGGGGAGCTGTTTTTT. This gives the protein CASNPRGFIGELFF.

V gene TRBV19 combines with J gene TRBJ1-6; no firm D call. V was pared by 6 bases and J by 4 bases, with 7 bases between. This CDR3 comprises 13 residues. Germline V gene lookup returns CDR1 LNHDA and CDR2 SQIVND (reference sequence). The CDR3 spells CASRTNYNSPLHF. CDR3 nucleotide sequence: TGTGCCAGTAGGACAAATTATAATTCACCCCTCCACTTT.

This CDR3 is CASSRLGAPGTQYF. In nucleotides, the CDR3 is TGTGCCAGCAGTAGATTGGGGGCCCCAGGGACCCAGTACTTC. The rearrangement links TRBV6-2 or TRBV6-3 to TRBJ2-5; D is perhaps TRBD1 (6 bases). Trimming took off 5 bases at V and 7 bases at J, with 17 bases between the two ends. This CDR3 comprises 14 residues. Per germline, CDR1 MNHEY and CDR2 SVGEGT.

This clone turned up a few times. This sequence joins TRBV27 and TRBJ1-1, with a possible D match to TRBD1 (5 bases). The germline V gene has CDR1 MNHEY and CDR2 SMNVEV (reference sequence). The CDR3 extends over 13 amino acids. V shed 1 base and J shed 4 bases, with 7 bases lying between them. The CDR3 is CASSLYRTTEAFF. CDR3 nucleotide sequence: TGTGCCAGCAGTTTATACAGGACCACTGAAGCTTTCTTT.

The CDR3 sequence is CASSIYAGTPQHF. The CDR3 DNA reads as TGTGCCAGTAGTATTTATGCAGGAACGCCCCAGCATTTT. The chain combines TRBV19 with TRBJ1-5; D uncertain. Germline CDR1 LNHDA, CDR2 SQIVND (reference sequence). CDR3 length: 13 residues. The V and J ends lost 3 bases and 9 bases respectively, with 12 bases between them. The full variable domain, completed using reference TRBV19 and TRBJ1-5, is DGGITQSPKYLFRKEGQNVTLSCEQNLNHDAMYWYRQDPGQGLRLIYYSQIVNDFQKGDIAEGYSVSREKKESFPLTVTSAQKNPTAFYLCASSIYAGTPQHFGDGTRLSIL.

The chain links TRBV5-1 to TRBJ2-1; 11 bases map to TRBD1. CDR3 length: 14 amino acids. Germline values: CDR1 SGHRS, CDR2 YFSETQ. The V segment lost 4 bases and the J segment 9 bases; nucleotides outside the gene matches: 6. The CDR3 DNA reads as TGCGCCAGCAGCCTCCGGGACAGGGGGGGTGAGCAGTTCTTC. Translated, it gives CASSLRDRGGEQFF. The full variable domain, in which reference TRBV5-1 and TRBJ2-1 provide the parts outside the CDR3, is KAGVTQTPRYLIKTRGQQVTLSCSPISGHRSVSWYQQTPGQGLQFLFEYFSETQRNKGNFPGRFSGRQFSNSRSEMNVSTLELGDSALYLCASSLRDRGGEQFFGPGTRLTVL.

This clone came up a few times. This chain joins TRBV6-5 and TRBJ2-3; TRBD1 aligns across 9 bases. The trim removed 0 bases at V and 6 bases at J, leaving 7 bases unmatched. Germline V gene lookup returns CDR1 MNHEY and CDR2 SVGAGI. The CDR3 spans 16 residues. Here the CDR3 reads CASSYSGTGSLDTQYF. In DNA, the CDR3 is TGTGCCAGCAGTTACTCGGGGACAGGGTCCTTGGATACGCAGTATTTT.

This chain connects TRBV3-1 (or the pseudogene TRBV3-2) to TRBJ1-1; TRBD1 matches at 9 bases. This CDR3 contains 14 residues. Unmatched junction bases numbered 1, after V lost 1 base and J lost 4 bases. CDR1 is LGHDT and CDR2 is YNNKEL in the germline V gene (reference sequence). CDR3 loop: CASSQGDRATEAFF. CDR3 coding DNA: TGTGCCAGCAGCCAAGGGGACAGGGCCACTGAAGCTTTCTTT.

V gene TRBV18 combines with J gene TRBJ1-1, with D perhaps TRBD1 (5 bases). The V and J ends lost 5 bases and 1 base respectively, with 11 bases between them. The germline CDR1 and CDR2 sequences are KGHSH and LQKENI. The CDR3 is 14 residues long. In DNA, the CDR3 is TGTGCCAGCTCAGCCCAGGGAGGGAACACTGAAGCTTTCTTT. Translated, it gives CASSAQGGNTEAFF.

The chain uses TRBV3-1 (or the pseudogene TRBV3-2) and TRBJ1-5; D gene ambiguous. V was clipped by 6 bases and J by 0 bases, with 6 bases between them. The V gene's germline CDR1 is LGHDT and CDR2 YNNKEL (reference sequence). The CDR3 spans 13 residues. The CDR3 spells CASSLSSNQPQHF. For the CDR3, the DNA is TGTGCCAGCAGTTTGAGTAGCAATCAGCCCCAGCATTTT.

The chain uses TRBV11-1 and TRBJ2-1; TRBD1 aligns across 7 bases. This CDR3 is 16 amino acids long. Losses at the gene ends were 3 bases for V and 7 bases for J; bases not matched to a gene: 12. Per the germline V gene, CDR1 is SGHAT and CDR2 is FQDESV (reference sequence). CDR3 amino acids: CASSFAPGQDGNEQFF. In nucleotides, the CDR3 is TGTGCCAGCAGCTTCGCCCCTGGACAGGACGGTAATGAGCAGTTCTTC.

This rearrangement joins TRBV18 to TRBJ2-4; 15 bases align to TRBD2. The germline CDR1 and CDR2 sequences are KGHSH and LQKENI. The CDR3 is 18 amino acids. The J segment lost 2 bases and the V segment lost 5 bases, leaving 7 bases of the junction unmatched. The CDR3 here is CASSTTGLAGGSKNIQYF. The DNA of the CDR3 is TGTGCCAGCTCAACAACGGGACTAGCGGGGGGATCCAAAAACATTCAGTACTTC. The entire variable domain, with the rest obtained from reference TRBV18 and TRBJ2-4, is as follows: NAGVMQNPRHLVRRRGQEARLRCSPMKGHSHVYWYRQLPEEGLKFMVYLQKENIIDESGMPKERFSAEFPKEGPSILRIQQVVRGDSAAYFCASSTTGLAGGSKNIQYFGAGTRLSVL.

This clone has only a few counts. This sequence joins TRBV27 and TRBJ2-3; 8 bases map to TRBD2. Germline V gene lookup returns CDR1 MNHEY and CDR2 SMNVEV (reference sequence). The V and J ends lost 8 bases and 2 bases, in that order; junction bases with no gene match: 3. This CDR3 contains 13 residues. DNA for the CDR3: TGTGCCAGCCAGCGGGGGACCACAGATACGCAGTATTTT. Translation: CASQRGTTDTQYF.

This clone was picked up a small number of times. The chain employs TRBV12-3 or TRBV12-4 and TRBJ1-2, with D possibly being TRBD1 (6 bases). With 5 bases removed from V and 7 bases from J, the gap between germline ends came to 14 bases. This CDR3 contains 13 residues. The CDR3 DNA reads TGTGCCAGCAGTCAGAACAGGGTATCTGGCTACACCTTC. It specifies CASSQNRVSGYTF.